This T cell receptor (beta chain) originates from a study of beta chain features in type 1 diabetes. General observations from the study: Shortening of TCRB CDR3s, moderate but significant, appeared in all four CD4+ subsets of Type 1 diabetes patients.

Expressed TCRB transcripts were sequenced after all isolated RNA was converted to cDNA. Profiling relied on immunoSEQ multiplex PCR, and the TCRdb table lists in-frame clones only, not all of them. Counted here are over 600,000 clones, approximately 13% occurring once; the ten biggest clones make up around 0.12%. This clone was counted between two and nine times. Its specificity is unknown. From germline, CDR1 is LNHDA and CDR2 SQIVND (reference sequence). CDR3 size: 14 residues. The V gene lost 7 bases and the J gene lost 8 bases, with 17 bases spanning the gap. The source is a man aged 25 to 40 with type 1 diabetes. V gene TRBV19 combines with J gene TRBJ2-2; D assignment may be TRBD1 or TRBD2 (5 bases each). The sequenced sample was naive CD4+ T cells from blood. The chain's CDR3 is CASTPVRGRGELFF. The CDR3 DNA sequence: TGTGCCAGTACCCCGGTGAGGGGAAGAGGGGAGCTGTTTTTT.